One and the same sample provided the 19 T cell receptor beta chains below, sequenced in a study of blood T cells in healthy people across ages. For the second PCR, which ran for about 6 to 11 cycles, a sample-barcoded 5' primer and a J-beta primer mix were used. TCRdb ran MiXCR on the 5' RACE reads and lists one entry per CDR3 protein. The repertoire holds hundreds of thousands of distinct CDR3 sequences, with about 30% as singletons. The source material was blood. Receptors originate from a woman of 80 years or more in good health.

At least ten counts were recorded for this clonotype. The CDR3 DNA sequence: TGCGCCAGCAGCCCATCGGGGACTGGCCGGGGCCCCGCGGGAGAGCAGTACTTC. The encoded protein is CASSPSGTGRGPAGEQYF. The J gene is TRBJ2-7, the V gene TRBV5-1; a possible D gene is TRBD2 (6 bases). Germline V gene data show CDR1 as SGHRS and CDR2 as YFSETQ. The CDR3 is 18 residues long. Trimming removed 4 bases at V and 7 bases at J, with 30 bases between.

In its sample, this clonotype was seen many times. The CDR3 DNA reads TGTGCCAGCAGCTTAGAGGAGACCTACAATGAGCAGTTCTTC. The encoded protein is CASSLEETYNEQFF. The gene calls are TRBV7-8 and TRBJ2-1; no clear D. Trimming took off 1 base at V and 2 bases at J, with 6 bases between the two ends. The CDR3 sequence is 14 residues long. Germline-derived CDR1 and CDR2 are SGHVS and FQNEAQ.

The gene calls are TRBV6-2 or TRBV6-3 and TRBJ2-2, with D hard to call. V lost 5 bases and J lost 6, with 16 bases in between. This CDR3 has 15 residues. Germline CDR1 is MNHEY and CDR2 is SVGEGT. The CDR3 bases are TGTGCCAGCAGTCTCCAACACTTCACCGCCGGGGAGCTGTTTTTT. This gives the protein CASSLQHFTAGELFF.

This clonotype has a count of ten or more. This chain connects TRBV20-1 to TRBJ2-6, with a tentative D call TRBD1 (6 bases). V lost 5 bases to trimming and J lost 8 bases, with 10 bases between them. The CDR3 has 12 amino acids. The V gene's germline CDR1 is DFQATT and CDR2 SNEGSKA (reference sequence). CDR3 residues: CSAATGSNVLTF. Written as DNA, the CDR3 is TGCAGTGCTGCAACAGGGTCCAACGTCCTGACTTTC.

This clonotype appeared a few times. This chain connects TRBV25-1 to TRBJ1-1, with D uncertain. This CDR3 is built from 13 residues. Germline loops: CDR1 MGHDK, CDR2 SYGVNS. V was trimmed by 2 bases and J by 6 bases, leaving 10 bases between them. The CDR3 reads CASSEAGRAEAFF. The CDR3 coding sequence is TGTGCCAGCAGTGAAGCTGGTCGCGCTGAAGCTTTCTTT.

This clonotype was observed at least ten times. The genes are TRBV7-9 and TRBJ2-1; D gene ambiguous. The CDR3 loop spans 11 amino acids. Germline CDR1 SEHNR, CDR2 FQNEAQ (reference sequence). Trimming cost V 3 bases and J 7 bases, with 4 bases left between them. In DNA, the CDR3 is TGTGCCAGCAGCTTCCAGAATGAGCAGTTCTTC. It is translated as CASSFQNEQFF.

This clonotype has more than one count but fewer than ten. A single base separates this from a much larger clone, so it may be a read error. This chain uses TRBV28 with TRBJ2-5; no reliable D call. Near its end, the DNA agrees better with TRBJ2-7, so the J call may be wrong. Germline CDR1 MDHEN, CDR2 SYDVKM. CDR3 length: 13 residues. The CDR3 region has the DNA TGTACCAGCAGTTCCCAGGTAGCCGGCGAGCAGTACTTC. This translates into CTSSSQVAGEQYF.

The table lists this clonotype with many counts. This chain connects TRBV5-6 to TRBJ2-1; 7 nucleotides agree with TRBD2. The CDR3 extends over 13 amino acids. The V gene's germline CDR1 is SGHDT and CDR2 YYEEEE. V shed 4 bases and J 10 bases; nucleotides not matched to a gene: 8. The CDR3 sequence is CASSDLGGAEQFF. The CDR3, as DNA: TGTGCCAGCAGCGACCTGGGAGGGGCAGAGCAGTTCTTC. The full variable domain, completed using reference TRBV5-6 and TRBJ2-1, is DAGVTQSPTHLIKTRGQQVTLRCSPKSGHDTVSWYQQALGQGPQFIFQYYEEEERQRGNFPDRFSGHQFPNYSSELNVNALLLGDSALYLCASSDLGGAEQFFGPGTRLTVL.

J is TRBJ2-7 and V is TRBV29-1; D call uncertain. V dropped 5 bases and J dropped 2 bases, with 7 bases sitting between them. Germline V gene lookup returns CDR1 SQVTM and CDR2 ANQGSEA. The CDR3 consists of 11 residues. The CDR3 region is CSVRRTYEQYF. The CDR3 nucleotides are TGCAGCGTTCGCAGAACCTACGAGCAGTACTTC.

This clonotype came up many times. The chain employs TRBV11-1 and TRBJ2-1, with TRBD2 matching 10 bases. With 5 bases clipped from V and 7 bases from J, the junction kept 14 bases outside the gene matches. Germline V CDR1 and CDR2: SGHAT, FQDESV (reference sequence). The CDR3 has 17 amino acids. The CDR3 DNA follows: TGTGCCAGCAGCAAGAGACTAGCGGGCCAAACGGGGAATGAGCAGTTCTTC. This translates into CASSKRLAGQTGNEQFF.

This CDR3 reads CASNGGWTSTDTQYF. Written as DNA, the CDR3 is TGTGCCAGCAATGGGGGCTGGACTAGCACAGATACGCAGTATTTT. The rearrangement uses TRBV6-8 and TRBJ2-3; D possibly corresponds to TRBD1 (6 bases). The V gene lost 7 bases and the J gene lost 0 bases, with 14 bases spanning the gap. Germline CDR1 is MNHGY and CDR2 is SAAAGT. This CDR3 contains 15 residues.

Of note for this clonotype: Relative to the germline gene, one junction end is altered; a read error may explain this. This rearrangement joins TRBV27 to TRBJ2-7; 12 nucleotides line up with TRBD1. The CDR3 length is 17 residues. CDR1 and CDR2 (germline): MNHEY, SMNVEV (reference sequence). CDR3 region: CTSSLKPPGTGGDEQYF. In DNA, the CDR3 is TGTACCAGCAGTTTAAAGCCCCCCGGGACAGGGGGCGACGAGCAGTACTTC.

A few counts support this clonotype. The V and J genes are TRBV7-8 and TRBJ1-1; D unclear. The germline gives CDR1 SGHVS, CDR2 FQNEAQ. V lost 6 bases to trimming and J lost 1 base, with 15 bases between them. CDR3 length: 15 amino acids. CDR3 in DNA: TGTGCCAGCAGACCCTCCTTTGGGCAGAACACTGAAGCTTTCTTT. It translates to CASRPSFGQNTEAFF.

This clonotype was observed many times. CDR3 sequence (DNA): TGTGCCAGCAGCCGGGAGGGGGGTCCCTATGGCTACACCTTC. This codes for CASSREGGPYGYTF. V usage is TRBV6-1 and J usage is TRBJ1-2; weak D call: TRBD1 (6 bases). The CDR3 loop spans 14 amino acids. Germline V gene sequence: CDR1 MNHNS, CDR2 SASEGT. Trimming took 6 bases from V and 4 from J, leaving 15 bases between them.

Of note for this clonotype: This may be a read error: a much more frequent sequence differs by one nucleotide. The chain has TRBV20-1 and TRBJ2-7; D may match TRBD1 or TRBD2 (5 bases each). V dropped 3 bases and J dropped 5 bases, with 23 bases sitting between them. The CDR3 is 16 amino acids. Germline-derived CDR1 and CDR2 are DFQATT and SNEGSKA (reference sequence). This CDR3 reads CSASQRTGTAEDEQYF. The CDR3 nucleotides are TGCAGTGCTAGCCAACGAACCGGGACCGCTGAGGACGAGCAGTACTTC.

On this clonotype: The junction differs from germline at one of its ends, possibly a read error. The chain carries TRBV3-1 and TRBJ2-1; D might be TRBD2 (5 bases). Germline loops: CDR1 LGHDT, CDR2 YNNKEL (reference sequence). The CDR3 has 16 amino acids. The CDR3 spells CASSRTQTGTYNGQFF. The CDR3 DNA is TGTGCCAGCAGCCGGACCCAAACGGGAACCTATAATGGGCAGTTCTTC.

The genes are TRBV12-3 or TRBV12-4 and TRBJ2-3; 11 positions agree with TRBD1. The junction had 17 bases not matched to a gene; V was cut back by 6 bases and J by 15 bases. The CDR3 covers 15 residues. In nucleotides, the CDR3 is TGTGCCAGCAGCCTTCGGACAGGGGGCGCAGATATGGAATATTTT. This sequence encodes CASSLRTGGADMEYF.

Concerning this clonotype: This sequence may be a read error, since a much larger clone differs from it by one base. V gene TRBV6-4 combines with J gene TRBJ2-3, with D possibly TRBD1 on 6 matching bases. V was trimmed by 6 bases and J by 5 bases, leaving 18 bases between them. The CDR3 has 15 amino acids. The germline CDR1 and CDR2 sequences are MRHNA and SNTAGT. DNA of the CDR3: TGTGCCAGCAGCTCCAGTACGTGGGGGCTAGATACGCAGTATTTT. Translated, it gives CASSSSTWGLDTQYF.

On this clonotype: An end of the junction differs from the germline gene, which may be a read error. The chain links TRBV12-3 or TRBV12-4 to TRBJ2-3; D uncertain. There are 14 residues in the CDR3. CDR3 sequence (DNA): TGTGCCAGCAGTTTAGCGCATAGCACAGATGCGCAGTATTTT. Translation: CASSLAHSTDAQYF.